This T cell receptor beta chain was profiled in a study of glioma-infiltrating T cells. This clonotype was counted only a few times. Its antigen is currently unknown. The iRepertoire nested amplicon-rescue multiplex PCR amplified TCR alpha and beta CDR3s from RNA. TCRdb re-analysed the multiplex PCR reads in MiXCR, keeping a single row per CDR3 protein. The sample has about 380,000 distinct CDR3 sequences, 41% seen once. Looked up from germline, CDR1 is SGHDN and CDR2 is FVKESK. Unmatched junction bases numbered 5, after V lost 1 base and J lost 11 bases. This CDR3 has 12 residues. Regarding the study as a whole: Above-expected tissue-blood divergence occurred in all gliomas, most in low-grade ones.

V is TRBV14 and J is TRBJ2-7; 7 nucleotides line up with TRBD1. The clonotype originates from a human donor with low-grade glioma or glioblastoma, undergoing nonglioma brain surgery, or in good health (not recorded which). Sequenced sample: glioma tissue, nonneoplastic brain tissue, or PBMCs (not recorded which). As DNA, the CDR3 is TGTGCCAGCAGCCAAGCGGGGACAGTTGAGTACTTC. Translated: CASSQAGTVEYF.